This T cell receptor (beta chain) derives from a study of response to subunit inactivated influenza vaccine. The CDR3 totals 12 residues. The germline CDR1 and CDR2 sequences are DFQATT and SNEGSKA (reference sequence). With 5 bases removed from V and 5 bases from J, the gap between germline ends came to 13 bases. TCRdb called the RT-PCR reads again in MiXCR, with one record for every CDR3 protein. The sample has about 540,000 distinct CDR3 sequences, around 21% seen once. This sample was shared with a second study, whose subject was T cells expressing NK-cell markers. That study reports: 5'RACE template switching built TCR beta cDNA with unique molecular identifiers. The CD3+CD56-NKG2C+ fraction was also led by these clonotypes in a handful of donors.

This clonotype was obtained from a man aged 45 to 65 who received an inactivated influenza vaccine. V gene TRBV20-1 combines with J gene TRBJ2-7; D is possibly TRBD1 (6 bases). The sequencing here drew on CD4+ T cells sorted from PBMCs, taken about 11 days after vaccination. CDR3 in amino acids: CSADARGHEQYF. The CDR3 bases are TGCAGTGCTGACGCCAGGGGCCACGAGCAGTACTTC.